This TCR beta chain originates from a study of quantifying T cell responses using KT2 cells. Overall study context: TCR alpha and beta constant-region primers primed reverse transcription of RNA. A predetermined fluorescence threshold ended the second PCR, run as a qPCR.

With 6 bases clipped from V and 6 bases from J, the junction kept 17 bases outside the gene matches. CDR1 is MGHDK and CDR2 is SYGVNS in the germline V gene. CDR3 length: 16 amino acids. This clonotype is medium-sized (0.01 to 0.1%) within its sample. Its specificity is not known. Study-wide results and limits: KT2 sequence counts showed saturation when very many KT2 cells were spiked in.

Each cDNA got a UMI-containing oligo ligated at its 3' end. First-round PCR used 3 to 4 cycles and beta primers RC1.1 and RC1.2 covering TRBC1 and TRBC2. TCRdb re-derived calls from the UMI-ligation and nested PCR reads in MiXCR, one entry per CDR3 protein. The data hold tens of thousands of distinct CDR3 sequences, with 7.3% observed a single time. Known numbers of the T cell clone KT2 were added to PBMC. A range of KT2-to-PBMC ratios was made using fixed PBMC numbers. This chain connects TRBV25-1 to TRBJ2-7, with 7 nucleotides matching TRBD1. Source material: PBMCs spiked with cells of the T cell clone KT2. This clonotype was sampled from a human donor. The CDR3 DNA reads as TGTGCCAGCAGCTCCGCCTGGACAGGTTCTTCAAGCGAGCAGTACTTC. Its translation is CASSSAWTGSSSEQYF.